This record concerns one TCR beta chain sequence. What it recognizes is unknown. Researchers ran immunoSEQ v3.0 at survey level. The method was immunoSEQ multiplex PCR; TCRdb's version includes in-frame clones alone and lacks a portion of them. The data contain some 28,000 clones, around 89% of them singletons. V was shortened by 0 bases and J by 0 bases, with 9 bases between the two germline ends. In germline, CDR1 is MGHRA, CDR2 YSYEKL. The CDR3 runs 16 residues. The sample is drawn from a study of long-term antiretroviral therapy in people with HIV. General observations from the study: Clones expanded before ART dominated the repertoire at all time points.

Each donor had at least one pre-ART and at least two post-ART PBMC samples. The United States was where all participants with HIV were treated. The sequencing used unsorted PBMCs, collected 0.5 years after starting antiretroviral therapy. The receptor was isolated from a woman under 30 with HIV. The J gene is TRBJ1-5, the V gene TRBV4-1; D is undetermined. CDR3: CASSQERAFSNQPQHF. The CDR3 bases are TGCGCCAGCAGCCAAGAACGGGCATTTAGCAATCAGCCCCAGCATTTT.